The present TCR beta chain was sequenced within a study of blood T cell repertoires in COVID-19. Study at large: The origin of the acute and convalescent COVID-19 samples was the United States, Italy and Spain.

The repertoire was sequenced with immunoSEQ multiplex PCR; TCRdb's copy has only in-frame clones and lacks some. This table holds about 240,000 clones, roughly 81% found once. CDR3 length equals 16 residues. Trimming cost V 5 bases and J 5 bases; bases outside gene matches: 13. Germline CDR1 reads SGHDN; CDR2 reads FVKESK. The sequence derives from a man aged 50-59 years with acute or convalescent COVID-19. The sequencing sample was made of peripheral blood. This chain links TRBV14 with TRBJ1-2, with 8 bases fitting TRBD1. The CDR3 nucleotides are TGTGCCAGCAGCTATCGGACAGGGAAGAGGAGTTATGGCTACACCTTC. Translated, it gives CASSYRTGKRSYGYTF. Complete variable domain (other parts from reference TRBV14 and TRBJ1-2): EAGVTQFPSHSVIEKGQTVTLRCDPISGHDNLYWYRRVMGKEIKFLLHFVKESKQDESGMPNNRFLAERTGGTYSTLKVQPAELEDSGVYFCASSYRTGKRSYGYTFGSGTRLTVV.